These 7 T cell receptor beta chains were all obtained from the same sample, sequenced in a study of shared clonotypes between healthy human individuals. TCRdb keeps only in-frame clones here, not all; method: immunoSEQ multiplex PCR. Here the sample spans 2,500,000 or so clones, about 90% being singletons. The specimen was naive CD4+ T cells from PBMCs. Specified subset: CD45RA+ positively selected. These receptor sequences come from a man younger than 35 in good health. Some clones in this sample may be carry-over from other donors' samples.

The chain couples TRBV2 to TRBJ2-2; 12 positions match TRBD2. This CDR3 is 16 amino acids long. CDR1 is SNHLY, CDR2 FYNNEI, per germline. Unmatched junction bases numbered 8, after V lost 5 bases and J lost 7 bases. The CDR3 loop is CASSLLAGGTGGELFF. The CDR3 coding sequence is TGTGCCAGCAGTCTACTAGCGGGAGGTACGGGCGGGGAGCTGTTTTTT.

The rearrangement joins TRBV2 to TRBJ2-3; D not certain. This CDR3 contains 15 residues. Germline V lookup: CDR1 SNHLY, CDR2 FYNNEI. The germline V and J ends were trimmed by 3 bases and 0 bases, with 10 bases remaining between them. DNA for the CDR3: TGTGCCAGCAGTGAGAGACTTGCTAGCACAGATACGCAGTATTTT. This gives the protein CASSERLASTDTQYF.

This chain links TRBV5-1 with TRBJ2-2; TRBD1 might be the D (7 bases). V lost 4 bases to trimming and J lost 7 bases, with 14 bases between them. Germline V gene sequence: CDR1 SGHRS, CDR2 YFSETQ. The CDR3 is 14 residues long. For the CDR3, the DNA is TGCGCCAGCAGCGAGACAGGGCGGGACGGGGAGCTGTTTTTT. Translated: CASSETGRDGELFF.

V is TRBV15 and J is TRBJ1-1; 7 bases are a match to TRBD1. Losses at the gene ends were 3 bases for V and 3 bases for J; bases not matched to a gene: 4. The CDR3 sequence is 14 residues long. In germline, CDR1 is LNHNV, CDR2 YYDKDF (reference sequence). The CDR3 DNA is TGTGCCACCAGCAGGACAGGGATCTACACTGAAGCTTTCTTT. It encodes CATSRTGIYTEAFF.

V gene TRBV7-2 combines with J gene TRBJ1-1; D is perhaps TRBD1 (6 bases). V lost 5 bases to trimming and J lost 3 bases, with 10 bases between them. The length of the CDR3 is 13 residues. In germline, CDR1 is SGHTA, CDR2 FQGNSA. The chain's CDR3 is CASSVGHYTEAFF. The CDR3 DNA follows: TGTGCCAGCAGCGTGGGACATTACACTGAAGCTTTCTTT.

This clone was seen a few times. At the DNA level, this CDR3 is encoded by other sequences in the same sample as well. J is TRBJ1-1 and V is TRBV28, with D perhaps TRBD1 (5 bases). Trimming stripped 3 bases from V and 6 bases from J, with 11 bases between. The CDR3 totals 13 residues. Germline V gene data show CDR1 as MDHEN and CDR2 as SYDVKM. CDR3 sequence: CASSLSGRAEAFF. CDR3 DNA: TGTGCCAGCAGTTTGTCGGGGCGGGCTGAAGCTTTCTTT.

This clone was picked up a small number of times. The chain combines TRBV6-5 with TRBJ1-5; 9 nucleotides match TRBD1. Looked up from germline, CDR1 is MNHEY and CDR2 is SVGAGI. The V gene end was trimmed by 5 bases and the J gene end by 6 bases; junction bases not matched to a gene: 8. The CDR3 has 15 residues. DNA of the CDR3: TGTGCCAGCAGTGCCGACAGGGGGATGGGTCAGCCCCAGCATTTT. This gives the protein CASSADRGMGQPQHF.